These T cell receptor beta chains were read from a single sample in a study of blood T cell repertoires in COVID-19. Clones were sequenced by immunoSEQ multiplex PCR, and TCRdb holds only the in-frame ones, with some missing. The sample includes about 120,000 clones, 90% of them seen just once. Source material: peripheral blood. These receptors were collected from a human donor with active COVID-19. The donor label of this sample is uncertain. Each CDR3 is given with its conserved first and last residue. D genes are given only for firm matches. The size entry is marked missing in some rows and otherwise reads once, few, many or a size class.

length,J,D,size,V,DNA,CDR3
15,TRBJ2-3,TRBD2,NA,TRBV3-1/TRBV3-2,TGTGCCAGCAGCCCGGGGGGGTTTGGCACAGATACGCAGTATTTT,CASSPGGFGTDTQYF
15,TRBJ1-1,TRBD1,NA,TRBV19,TGTGCCAGTAGCACGGACAGGAGGCCGAACACTGAAGCTTTCTTT,CASSTDRRPNTEAFF
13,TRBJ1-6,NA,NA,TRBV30,TGTGCCTGGAGAGTACGGGGAGGTTCACCCCTCCACTTT,CAWRVRGGSPLHF
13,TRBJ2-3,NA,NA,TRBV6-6,TGTGCCAGCAGTCCCATCGGAGGGGATACGCAGTATTTT,CASSPIGGDTQYF
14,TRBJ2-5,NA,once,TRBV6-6,TGTGCCAGCAGTTACGGCGCAGGGCGAGAGACCCAGTACTTC,CASSYGAGRETQYF
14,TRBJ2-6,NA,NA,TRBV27,TGTGCCAGCAGGCAGTACTCTGGGGCCAACGTCCTGACTTTC,CASRQYSGANVLTF
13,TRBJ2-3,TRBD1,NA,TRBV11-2,TGTGCCAGCAGCCCAGGGGGCCCCGATACGCAGTATTTT,CASSPGGPDTQYF
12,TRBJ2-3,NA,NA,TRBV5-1,TGCGCCATCCGAGATACCACAGATACGCAGTATTTT,CAIRDTTDTQYF
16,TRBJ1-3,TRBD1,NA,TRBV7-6,TGTGCCAGCAGTCATCCCGGGACAGACTCTGGAAACACCATATATTTT,CASSHPGTDSGNTIYF
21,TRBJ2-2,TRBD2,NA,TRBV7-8,TGTGCCAGCAGCTTCCGTACAAAAACGACTAGCGGGGGACCGAACACCGGGGAGCTGTTTTTT,CASSFRTKTTSGGPNTGELFF
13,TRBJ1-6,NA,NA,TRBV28,TGTGCCAGCCTCAGGGGAGGGAACTCACCCCTCCACTTT,CASLRGGNSPLHF
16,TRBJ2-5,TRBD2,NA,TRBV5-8,TGTGCCAGCAGCTTGGGACTAGCGGGGGGCCAAGAGACCCAGTACTTC,CASSLGLAGGQETQYF
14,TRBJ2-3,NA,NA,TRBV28,TGTGCCAGCAGTTTGGTGGGCAGTACAGATACGCAGTATTTT,CASSLVGSTDTQYF
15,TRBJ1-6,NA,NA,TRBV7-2,TGTGCCAGCAGCTGGCTAACAGGATTTAATTCACCCCTCCACTTT,CASSWLTGFNSPLHF
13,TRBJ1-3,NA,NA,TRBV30,TGTGCCTGGAGTGTGGGGAGGGTAGACACCATATATTTT,CAWSVGRVDTIYF
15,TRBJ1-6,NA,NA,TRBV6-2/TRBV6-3,TGTGCCAGCAGTTACGTTCAGGGGTATAATTCACCCCTCCACTTT,CASSYVQGYNSPLHF
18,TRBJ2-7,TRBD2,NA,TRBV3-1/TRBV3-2,TGTGCCAGCAGCCAAGGTCTGACTAGCGGGGGACACTCCTACGAGCAGTACTTC,CASSQGLTSGGHSYEQYF
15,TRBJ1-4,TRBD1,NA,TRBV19,TGTGCCAGTAGGAAGTTCGACAGGGTCGGTGAAAAACTGTTTTTT,CASRKFDRVGEKLFF
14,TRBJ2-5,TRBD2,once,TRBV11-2,TGTGCCAGCAGCACTAGCGTTGGCCAAGAGACCCAGTACTTC,CASSTSVGQETQYF
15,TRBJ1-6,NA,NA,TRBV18,TGTGCCAGCTCACTGGACAGCTCCTATAATTCACCCCTCCACTTT,CASSLDSSYNSPLHF
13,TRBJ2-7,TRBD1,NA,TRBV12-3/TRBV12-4,TGTGCCAGCAGACGACAGGGGTCCTACGAGCAGTACTTC,CASRRQGSYEQYF
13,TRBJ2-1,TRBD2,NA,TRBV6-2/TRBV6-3,TGTGCCAGCAGCCTAGCGGGGGACAATGAGCAGTTCTTC,CASSLAGDNEQFF
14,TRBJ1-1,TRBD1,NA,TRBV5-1,TGCGCCAGCACCTTCCGGACAGGGGTCACTGAAGCTTTCTTT,CASTFRTGVTEAFF
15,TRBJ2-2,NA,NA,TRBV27,TGTGCCAGCAGTCCTAAGGGGCGCGTTACCGGGGAGCTGTTTTTT,CASSPKGRVTGELFF
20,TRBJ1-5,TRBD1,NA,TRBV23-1,TGCGCCAGCAGTCAATCTGATCCCTCCTTACAGGGGGCTAGGGTTCAGCCCCAGCATTTT,CASSQSDPSLQGARVQPQHF
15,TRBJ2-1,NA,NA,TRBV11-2,TGTGCCAGCAGCTTACTAGGGAGCTCCTACAATGAGCAGTTCTTC,CASSLLGSSYNEQFF
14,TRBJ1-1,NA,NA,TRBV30,TGTGCTTCCCTACTAGCAGGCAGGAGCACTGAAGCTTTCTTT,CASLLAGRSTEAFF
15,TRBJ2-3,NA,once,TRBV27,TGTGCCAGCCAATTACAGGGTCTAGGGGCAGATACGCAGTATTTT,CASQLQGLGADTQYF
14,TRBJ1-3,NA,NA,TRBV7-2,TGTGCCAGCAGCTTCGGGGTCTCTGGAAACACCATATATTTT,CASSFGVSGNTIYF
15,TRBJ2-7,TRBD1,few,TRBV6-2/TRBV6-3,TGTGCCAGCAGTGGGGGGACAGGGGAAACCTCCGAGCAGTACTTC,CASSGGTGETSEQYF
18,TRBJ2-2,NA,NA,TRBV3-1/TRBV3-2,TGTGCCAGCAGCCAAGATTTAGGAGGGGCCCTACGCTCCGGGGAGCTGTTTTTT,CASSQDLGGALRSGELFF
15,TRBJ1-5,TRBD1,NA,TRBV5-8,TGTGCCAGCAGCTCACAGGGGGTTAGCAATCAGCCCCAGCATTTT,CASSSQGVSNQPQHF
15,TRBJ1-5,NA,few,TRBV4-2,TGTGCCAGCAGCCCGGACAGCGGGGACAATCAGCCCCAGCATTTT,CASSPDSGDNQPQHF
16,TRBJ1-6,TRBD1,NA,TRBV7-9,TGTGCCAGCAGCCCAGCAGCCGGGACAGGGTTTTCACCCCTCCACTTT,CASSPAAGTGFSPLHF
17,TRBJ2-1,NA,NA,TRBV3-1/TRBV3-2,TGTGCCAGCAGCCAAGATGGACAGCGAAGCTCCTACAATGAGCAGTTCTTC,CASSQDGQRSSYNEQFF
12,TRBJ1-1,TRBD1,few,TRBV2,TGTGCCAGCAAAAGGACAGGGTCTGAAGCTTTCTTT,CASKRTGSEAFF
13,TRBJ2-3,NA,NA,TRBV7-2,TGTGCCAGCAGCTCTGAGGTATTAGATACGCAGTATTTT,CASSSEVLDTQYF
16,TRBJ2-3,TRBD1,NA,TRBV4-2,TGTGCCAGCAGCCAAGAAAGACAGGGGGCGGTAAATACGCAGTATTTT,CASSQERQGAVNTQYF
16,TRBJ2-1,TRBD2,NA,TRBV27,TGTGCCAGCAGCCCTCGACTAGCGGGGGTGTACAATGAGCAGTTCTTC,CASSPRLAGVYNEQFF
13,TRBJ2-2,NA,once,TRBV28,TGTGCCAAGTTAGACAGGAACACCGGGGAGCTGTTTTTT,CAKLDRNTGELFF
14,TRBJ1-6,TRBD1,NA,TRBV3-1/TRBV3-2,TGTGCCAGCAGCCAGGGCAGGGGGAATTCACCCCTCCACTTT,CASSQGRGNSPLHF